This T cell receptor (beta chain) comes out of a study of blood T cells in healthy people across ages. Through a sample-barcoded 5' primer and a J-beta primer mix, a second PCR was run for roughly 6 to 11 cycles. Via MiXCR, TCRdb re-called the 5' RACE reads, giving one row per CDR3 protein. This sample has about 940,000 distinct CDR3 sequences; roughly 48% occur once, and the top ten carry roughly 13%. In germline, CDR1 is MNHEY, CDR2 SVGEGT. The CDR3 is 15 amino acids. V gave up 8 bases and J gave up 2 bases, with 15 bases separating them. Study-level findings and limits: Both higher diversity and more naive CD4+ cells marked long-lived donors when set against aged donors.

A remark on this clonotype: As yet, its antigen is unknown.

This chain uses TRBV6-2 or TRBV6-3 with TRBJ2-2; perhaps TRBD2 as D (6 bases). The source material was blood. The TCR sequence derives from a man under 40 in good health. The CDR3 reads CASRAMGLNTGELFF. The CDR3 DNA reads TGTGCCAGCCGGGCGATGGGACTTAACACCGGGGAGCTGTTTTTT.